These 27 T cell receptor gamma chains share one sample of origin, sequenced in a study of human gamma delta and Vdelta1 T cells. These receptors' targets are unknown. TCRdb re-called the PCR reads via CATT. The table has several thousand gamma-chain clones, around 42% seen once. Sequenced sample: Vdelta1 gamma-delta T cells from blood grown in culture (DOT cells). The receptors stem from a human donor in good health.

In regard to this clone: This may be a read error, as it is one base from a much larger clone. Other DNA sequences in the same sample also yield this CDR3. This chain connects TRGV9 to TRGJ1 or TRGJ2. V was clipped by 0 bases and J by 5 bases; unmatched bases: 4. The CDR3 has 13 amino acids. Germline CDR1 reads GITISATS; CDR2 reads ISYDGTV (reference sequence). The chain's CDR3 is CALWEVLHYKKLF. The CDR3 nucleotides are TGTGCCTTGTGGGAGGTGCTGCATTATAAGAAACTCTTT.

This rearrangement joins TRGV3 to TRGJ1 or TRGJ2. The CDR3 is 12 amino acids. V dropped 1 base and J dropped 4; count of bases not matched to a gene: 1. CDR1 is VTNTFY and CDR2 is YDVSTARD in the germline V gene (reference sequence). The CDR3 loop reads CATWDRYYKKLF. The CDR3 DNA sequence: TGTGCCACCTGGGACAGATATTATAAGAAACTCTTT.

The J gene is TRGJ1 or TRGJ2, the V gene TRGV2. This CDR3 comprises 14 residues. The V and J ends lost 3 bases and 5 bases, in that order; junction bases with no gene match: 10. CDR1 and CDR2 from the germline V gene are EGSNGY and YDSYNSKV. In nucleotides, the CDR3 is TGTGCCACCTGGGACAACGCGGTTAATTATAAGAAACTCTTT. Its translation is CATWDNAVNYKKLF.

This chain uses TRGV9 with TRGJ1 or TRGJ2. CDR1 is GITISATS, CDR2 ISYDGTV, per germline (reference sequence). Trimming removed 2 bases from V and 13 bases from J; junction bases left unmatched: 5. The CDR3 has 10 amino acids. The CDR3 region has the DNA TGTGCCTTGTGGGAGGAAACAAAACTCTTT. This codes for CALWEETKLF.

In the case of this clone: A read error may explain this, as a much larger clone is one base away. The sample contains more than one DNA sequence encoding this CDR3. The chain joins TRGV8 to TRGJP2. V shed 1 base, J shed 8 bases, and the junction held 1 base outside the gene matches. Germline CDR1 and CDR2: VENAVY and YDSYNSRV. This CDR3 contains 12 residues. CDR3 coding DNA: TGTGCCACCTGGGATAGAGATTGGATCAAGACGTTT. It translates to CATWDRDWIKTF.

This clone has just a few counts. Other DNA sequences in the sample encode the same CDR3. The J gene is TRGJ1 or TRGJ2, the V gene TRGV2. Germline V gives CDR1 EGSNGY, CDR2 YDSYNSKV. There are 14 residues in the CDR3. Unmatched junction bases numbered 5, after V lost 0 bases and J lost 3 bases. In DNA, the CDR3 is TGTGCCACCTGGGACGGGCCCCCTTATTATAAGAAACTCTTT. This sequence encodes CATWDGPPYYKKLF.

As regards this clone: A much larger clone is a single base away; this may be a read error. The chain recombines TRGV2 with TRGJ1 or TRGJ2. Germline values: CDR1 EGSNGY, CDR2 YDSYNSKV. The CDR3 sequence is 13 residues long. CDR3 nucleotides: TGTGCCACCTGGGACGGGCCCTATTATAAGAACCTCTTT. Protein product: CATWDGPYYKNLF.

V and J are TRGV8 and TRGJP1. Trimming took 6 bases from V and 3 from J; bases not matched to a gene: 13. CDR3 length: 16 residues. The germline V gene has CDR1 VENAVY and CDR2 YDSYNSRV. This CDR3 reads CATWTPFGATGWFKIF. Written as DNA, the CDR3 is TGTGCCACCTGGACCCCATTCGGGGCCACTGGTTGGTTCAAGATATTT.

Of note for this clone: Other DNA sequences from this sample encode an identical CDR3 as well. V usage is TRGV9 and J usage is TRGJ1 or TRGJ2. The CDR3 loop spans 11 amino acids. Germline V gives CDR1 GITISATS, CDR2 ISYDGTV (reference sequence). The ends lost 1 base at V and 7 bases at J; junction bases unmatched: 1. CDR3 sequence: CALWEVYKKLF. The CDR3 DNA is TGTGCCTTGTGGGAGGTCTATAAGAAACTCTTT.

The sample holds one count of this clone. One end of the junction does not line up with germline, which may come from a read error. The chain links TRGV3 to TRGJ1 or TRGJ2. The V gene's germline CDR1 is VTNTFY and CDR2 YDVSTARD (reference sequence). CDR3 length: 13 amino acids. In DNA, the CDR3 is TGTGCCACTTGGGACAGTCCTTATTATAAGAAACTCTTT. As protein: CATWDSPYYKKLF.

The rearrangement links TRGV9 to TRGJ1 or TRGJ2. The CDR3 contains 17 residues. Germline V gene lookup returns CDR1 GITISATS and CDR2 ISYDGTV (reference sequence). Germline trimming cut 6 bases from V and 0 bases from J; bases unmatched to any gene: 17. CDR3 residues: CALWSAKKTSNYYKKLF. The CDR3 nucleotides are TGTGCCTTGTGGTCCGCTAAAAAAACGTCGAATTATTATAAGAAACTCTTT.

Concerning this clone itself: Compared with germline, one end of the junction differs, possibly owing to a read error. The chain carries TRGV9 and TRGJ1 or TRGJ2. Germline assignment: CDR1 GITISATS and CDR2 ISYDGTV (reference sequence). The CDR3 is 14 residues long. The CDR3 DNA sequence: TGTGCCATGTGGGAGGTGCAAAGGTATTATAAGAAACTCTTT. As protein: CAMWEVQRYYKKLF.

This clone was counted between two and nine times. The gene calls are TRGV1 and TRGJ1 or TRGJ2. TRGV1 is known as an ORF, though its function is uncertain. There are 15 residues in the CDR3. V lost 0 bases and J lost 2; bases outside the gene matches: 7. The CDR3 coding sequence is TGTGCCACCTGGGACAGGCCTGAATATTATTATAAGAAACTCTTT. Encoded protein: CATWDRPEYYYKKLF.

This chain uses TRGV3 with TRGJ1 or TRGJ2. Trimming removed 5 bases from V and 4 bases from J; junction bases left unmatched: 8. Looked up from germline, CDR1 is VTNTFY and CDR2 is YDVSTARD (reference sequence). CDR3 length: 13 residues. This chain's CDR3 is CATWAHPYYKKLF. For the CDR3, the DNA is TGTGCCACCTGGGCCCACCCATATTATAAGAAACTCTTT.

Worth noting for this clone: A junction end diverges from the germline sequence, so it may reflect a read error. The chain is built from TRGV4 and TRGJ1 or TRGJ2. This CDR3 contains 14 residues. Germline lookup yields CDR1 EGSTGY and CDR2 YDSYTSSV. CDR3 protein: CAAWDAVRSVKKLF. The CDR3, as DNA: TGTGCCGCCTGGGATGCGGTAAGGTCAGTTAAGAAACTCTTT.

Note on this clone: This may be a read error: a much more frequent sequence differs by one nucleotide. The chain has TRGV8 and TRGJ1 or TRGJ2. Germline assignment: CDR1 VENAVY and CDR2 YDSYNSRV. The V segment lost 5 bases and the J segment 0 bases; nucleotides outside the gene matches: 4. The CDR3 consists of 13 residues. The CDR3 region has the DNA TGTGCCACCTGGGTTTCGAATTATTATAAGAAACTCTTT. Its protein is CATWVSNYYKKLF.

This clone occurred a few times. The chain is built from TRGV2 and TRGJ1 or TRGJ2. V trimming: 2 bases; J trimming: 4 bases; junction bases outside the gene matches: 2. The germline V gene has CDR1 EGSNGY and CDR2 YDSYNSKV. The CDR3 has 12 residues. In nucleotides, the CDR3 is TGTGCCACCTGGGACGACTATTATAAGAAACTCTTT. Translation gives CATWDDYYKKLF.

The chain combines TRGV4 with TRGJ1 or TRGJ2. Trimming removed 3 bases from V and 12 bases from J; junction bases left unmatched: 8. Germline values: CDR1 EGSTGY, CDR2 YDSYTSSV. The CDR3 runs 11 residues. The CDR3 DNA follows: TGTGCCACCTGGGATAGATTCGGGAAACTCTTT. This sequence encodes CATWDRFGKLF.

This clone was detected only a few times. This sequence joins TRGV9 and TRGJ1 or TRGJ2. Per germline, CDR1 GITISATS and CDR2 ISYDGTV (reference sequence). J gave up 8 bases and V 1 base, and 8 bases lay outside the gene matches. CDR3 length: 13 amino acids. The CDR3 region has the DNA TGTGCCTTGTGGGAGGTACTCGGGGATAAGAAACTCTTT. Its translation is CALWEVLGDKKLF.

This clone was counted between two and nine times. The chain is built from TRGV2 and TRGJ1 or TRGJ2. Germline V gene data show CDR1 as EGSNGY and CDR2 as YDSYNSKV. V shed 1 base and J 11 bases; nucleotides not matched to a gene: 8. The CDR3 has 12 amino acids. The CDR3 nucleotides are TGTGCCACCTGGGACGGACAAATGGAGAAACTCTTT. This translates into CATWDGQMEKLF.

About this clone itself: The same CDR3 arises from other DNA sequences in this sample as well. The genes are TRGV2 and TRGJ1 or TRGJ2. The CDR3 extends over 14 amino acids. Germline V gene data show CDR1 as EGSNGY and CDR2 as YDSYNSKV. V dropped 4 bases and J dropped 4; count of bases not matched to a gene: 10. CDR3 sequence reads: CATWDGPDYYKKLF. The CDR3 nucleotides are TGTGCCACCTGGGATGGGCCGGACTATTATAAGAAACTCTTT.

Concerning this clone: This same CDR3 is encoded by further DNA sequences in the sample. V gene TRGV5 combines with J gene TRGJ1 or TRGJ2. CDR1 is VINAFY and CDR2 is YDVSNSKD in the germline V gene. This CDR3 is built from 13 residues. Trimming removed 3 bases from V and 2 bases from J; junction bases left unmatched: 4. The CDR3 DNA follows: TGTGCCACCTGGGACTCAGATTATTATAAGAAACTCTTT. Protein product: CATWDSDYYKKLF.

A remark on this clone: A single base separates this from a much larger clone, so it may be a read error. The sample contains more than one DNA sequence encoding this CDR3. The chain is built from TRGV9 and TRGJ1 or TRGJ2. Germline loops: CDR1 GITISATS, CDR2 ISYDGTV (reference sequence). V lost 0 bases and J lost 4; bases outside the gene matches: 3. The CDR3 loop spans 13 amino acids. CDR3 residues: CALWEVQYYKKLF. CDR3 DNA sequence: TGTGCCTTGTGGGAGGTGCAGTATTATAAGAAACTCTTT.

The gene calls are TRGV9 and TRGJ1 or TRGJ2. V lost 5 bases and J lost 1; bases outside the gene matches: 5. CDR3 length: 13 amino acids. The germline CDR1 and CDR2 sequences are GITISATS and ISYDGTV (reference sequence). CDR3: CALWVVNYYKKLF. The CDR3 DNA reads TGTGCCTTGTGGGTGGTCAATTATTATAAGAAACTCTTT.

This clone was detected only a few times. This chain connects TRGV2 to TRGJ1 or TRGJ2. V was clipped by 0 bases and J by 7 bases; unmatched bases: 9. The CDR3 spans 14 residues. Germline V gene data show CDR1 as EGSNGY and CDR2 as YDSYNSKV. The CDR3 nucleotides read TGTGCCACCTGGGACGGGCCTTTAAAATATAAGAAACTCTTT. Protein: CATWDGPLKYKKLF.

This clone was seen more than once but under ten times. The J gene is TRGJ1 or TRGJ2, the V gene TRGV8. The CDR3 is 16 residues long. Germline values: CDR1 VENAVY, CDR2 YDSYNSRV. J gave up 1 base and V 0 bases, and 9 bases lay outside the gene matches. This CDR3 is CATWDRPEVNYYKKLF. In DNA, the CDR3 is TGTGCCACCTGGGATAGGCCGGAAGTAAATTATTATAAGAAACTCTTT.

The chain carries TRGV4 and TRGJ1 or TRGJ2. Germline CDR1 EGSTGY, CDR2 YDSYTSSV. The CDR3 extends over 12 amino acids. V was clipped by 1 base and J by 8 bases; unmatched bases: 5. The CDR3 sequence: CATWDGSHKKLF. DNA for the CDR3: TGTGCCACCTGGGATGGCTCTCATAAGAAACTCTTT.